This TCR beta chain was retrieved from a study of regulatory T cells in long-lasting Graves disease (dated by TCRdb to about 2021). Turning to the overall study: To count as having persistent Graves' disease, a patient had to have received antithyroid drug treatment for over 5 years with TSH receptor autoantibodies remaining persistently positive. A total of about 35 samples underwent TCR sequencing, from about 13 patients with persistent Graves' disease and 20 or so patients with newly diagnosed Graves' disease. Peripheral blood TCR sequencing and RNA sequencing compared persistent Graves' disease patients with newly diagnosed Graves' disease patients. The study was conducted in China and was registered as a clinical trial. In the clinical cohort, patients with persistent Graves' disease had used antithyroid drugs for an average of around 10 years. Results the study describes overall, beyond this receptor: The study examined only peripheral blood because the primary lesion, thyroid tissue, could not be accessed. More public clonotypes were shared among persistent patients (2,741) than among newly diagnosed patients (approximately 1,000). Lower TCR Shannon entropy and fewer highly expanded clones were observed in persistent Graves' disease patients than in newly diagnosed patients, which suggested clonal expansion. The authors acknowledged the small sample size as a limitation that may reduce accuracy. Preferential use of TRBV28, TRBJ1-2 and TRBJ2-5 was observed in persistent disease, whereas TRBV20-1 and TRBJ2-1 were favored in newly diagnosed disease. Sequencing and analysis were restricted to the TCR beta chain.

Library preparation employed multiplex PCR. These reads were obtained on an Illumina HiSeq 4000. iRepertoire HTBI primers and Arm-PCR amplification of CDR3 regions were used to construct TCR beta libraries. Gel purification was performed on PCR products prior to sequencing. Concerning the study's data processing: Across samples, fewer than 70 TRBV and roughly 15 TRBJ segments were identified and used for gene usage analysis of CDR3 amino acid clonotypes. COPE and FqMerger were used to merge filtered high-quality paired reads into contigs. BLAST was used to align contigs to IMGT TRBV, TRBD and TRBJ reference genes, with CDR3 defined following IMGT. Any clonotype with a frequency above 0.1% was counted as a highly expanded clone. Shannon entropy served as the measure of repertoire diversity, while the Gini coefficient captured V-J evenness. Public clonotypes were defined as clonotypes shared by more than one individual. In TCRdb, the public reads were trimmed at Q25 with fastp and aligned with MiXCR, with productive beta chains retained. Each record represents a unique CDR3 protein, reported with the most common genes and DNA among its rows. TCRdb's processing, not the authors', yielded these V and J calls. Recorded for this sample are about 420,000 distinct CDR3 sequences; around 22% of them occurred a single time. The biggest ten clones account for approximately 26% of the sample.

In light of the paper, this sample's time point label describes: persistent/refractory GD, antithyroid drugs over 5 years with positive TRAb. For both TCR sequencing and RNA sequencing, RNA was extracted from PBMCs in TRIzol. The diagnosis of Graves' disease was made according to American Thyroid Association guidelines. Recruitment of patients was carried out at an endocrinology department in Xi'an, China. Each patient gave about 8.1 milliliters of peripheral blood, collected in an EDTA anticoagulant tube. PBMCs were isolated by Ficoll Paque Plus density gradient separation without further T cell sorting. An Agilent 2100 Bioanalyzer and agarose gel were used to check RNA quality, while a NanoDrop 2000 measured RNA concentration. This clonotype was seen many times. Its binding antigen is unknown. One base away there is no much larger clone; base qualities are not given. Unmatched junction bases come to 7, with V trimmed by 4 bases and J by 5 bases. CDR3 length: 14 amino acids, cysteine to phenylalanine. Of the read, only the CDR3 DNA is kept; its 42 bases are in frame from base 1. CDR1 and CDR2 were assigned from the germline V gene (reference sequence) as SGHKS and YYEKEE.

Specimen: peripheral blood mononuclear cells (PBMCs), collected when the disease was refractory, from a patient treated with antithyroid drugs. This clonotype was obtained from a female donor with Graves disease. The V gene is TRBV5-5 and the J gene is TRBJ1-1, with TRBD1 identical over 8 junction bases. The nucleotide sequence reads as follows: TGTGCCAGCAGCGCGGGACAGGTTAGAACTGAAGCTTTCTTT. Its amino acids are CASSAGQVRTEAFF. Beyond the CDR3, the reference TRBV5-5 and TRBJ1-1 genes provide the residues; the full variable domain reads: DAGVTQSPTHLIKTRGQQVTLRCSPISGHKSVSWYQQVLGQGPQFIFQYYEKEERGRGNFPDRFSARQFPNYSSELNVNALLLGDSALYLCASSAGQVRTEAFFGQGTRLTVV.